The clone carrying this TCR beta chain has just one count. Its antigen is as yet unknown. The sample is drawn from a study of persistence of HIV-infected CD4 T cells. Overall study results and limits: Within sorted populations, more oligoclonal TCRs accompanied more oligoclonal proviruses. CMV- and Gag-responding cells had lower TCRbeta richness than CD3/CD28-responding cells.

Sequencing used immunoSEQ version 4 in survey mode. The method was immunoSEQ multiplex PCR; TCRdb's version includes in-frame clones alone and lacks a portion of them. Counted here are 30,000 to 45,000 clones, more than 70% occurring once; the ten biggest clones make up around 5.4%. Germline V gives CDR1 SNHLY, CDR2 FYNNEI. The CDR3 totals 15 residues. Trimming removed 6 bases from V and 0 bases from J, with 14 bases in between. An overlapping HIV-1 Gag peptide pool stimulated these cells at 0.85 to 1 ug/peptide/mL. Sorted nonresponding memory CD4+ T cells were CD40L-negative, CD69-negative, CD45RO-high. Donors had CD4+ T cell counts above 400 cells/uL and were CMV-seropositive.

This sequence originates from an adult with HIV. The donor label of this sample is uncertain. The chain couples TRBV2 to TRBJ1-2, with a tentative D call TRBD1 (5 bases). The sequenced sample was cultured CD4+ T cells from PBMCs, obtained from a patient who received antiretroviral therapy. As DNA, the CDR3 is TGTGCCAGCAGCGGCCGACAGCGTCCTAACTATGGCTACACCTTC. Its protein is CASSGRQRPNYGYTF.